This T cell receptor (beta chain) appears in the sequencing data of a study of T cells in Graves' hyperthyroidism and ophthalmopathy. In the study overall: Before any treatment, at initial diagnosis, peripheral blood was collected. Study-wide points: Clonotypes that were expanded in thyroid above 0.001 mostly appeared in blood too.

Orbital computed tomography, thyroid ultrasound, serum thyroxine and TRAb, and clinical symptoms together informed the diagnoses. PBMCs were derived from 10 ml fresh peripheral blood. This clonotype was detected only a few times. Its antigen is not identified. The J segment lost 1 base and the V segment lost 2 bases, leaving 5 bases of the junction unmatched. The CDR3 spans 17 residues. Germline CDR1 reads MNHNS; CDR2 reads SASEGT. Amplified TCR beta CDR3 regions came from RNA transcripts. In the first-round RT-PCR of the TCR CDR3, the HTBI primer set was used. TCRdb passed the multiplex PCR reads through MiXCR, listing each CDR3 protein once. The sample records roughly 560,000 distinct CDR3 sequences, roughly 15% being singletons.

This clonotype was sampled from a woman aged 40-49 years with Graves' ophthalmopathy. Sequences were obtained from blood. J is TRBJ2-5 and V is TRBV6-1; TRBD2 aligns across 12 bases. The CDR3 DNA is TGTGCCAGCAGTGAACTGACTAGCGGGAGTGGCCAAGAGACCCAGTACTTC. Its translation is CASSELTSGSGQETQYF.